This record looks at one T cell receptor beta chain sequence and its context. The sample comes from a study of T cell responses to AZD1222 COVID-19 vaccine. Libraries were prepared by immunoSEQ multiplex PCR; TCRdb keeps only in-frame clonotypes and omits some of them. The repertoire consists of some 170,000 clones, with around 89% occurring once and the leading ten covering 4% to 4.5%. Trimming cost V 4 bases and J 9 bases, with 11 bases left between them. Germline loops: CDR1 SGHRS, CDR2 YFSETQ. This CDR3 has 13 amino acids. The TCR was taken from an adult who received the AZD1222 COVID-19 vaccine. V usage is TRBV5-1 and J usage is TRBJ1-6, with D perhaps matching TRBD1 (6 bases). The starting material was peripheral blood, obtained 28 days after the second AZD1222 dose. The DNA of the CDR3 is TGCGCCAGCAGCAAAGGGGGGGGTTCACCCCTCCACTTT. It yields the protein CASSKGGGSPLHF.